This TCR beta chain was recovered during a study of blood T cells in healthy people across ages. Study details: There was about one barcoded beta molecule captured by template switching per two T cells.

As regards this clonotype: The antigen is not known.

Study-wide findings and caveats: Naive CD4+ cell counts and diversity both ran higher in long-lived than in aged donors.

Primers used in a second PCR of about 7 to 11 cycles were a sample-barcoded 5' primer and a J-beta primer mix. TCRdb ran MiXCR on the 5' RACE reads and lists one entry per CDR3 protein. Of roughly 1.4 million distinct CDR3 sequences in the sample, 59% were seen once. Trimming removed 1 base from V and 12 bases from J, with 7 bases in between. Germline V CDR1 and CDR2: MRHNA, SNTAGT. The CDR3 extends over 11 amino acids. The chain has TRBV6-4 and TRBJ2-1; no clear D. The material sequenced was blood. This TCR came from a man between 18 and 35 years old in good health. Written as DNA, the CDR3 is TGTGCCAGCAGTGACTTGCCGGGGCAGTTCTTC. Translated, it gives CASSDLPGQFF.